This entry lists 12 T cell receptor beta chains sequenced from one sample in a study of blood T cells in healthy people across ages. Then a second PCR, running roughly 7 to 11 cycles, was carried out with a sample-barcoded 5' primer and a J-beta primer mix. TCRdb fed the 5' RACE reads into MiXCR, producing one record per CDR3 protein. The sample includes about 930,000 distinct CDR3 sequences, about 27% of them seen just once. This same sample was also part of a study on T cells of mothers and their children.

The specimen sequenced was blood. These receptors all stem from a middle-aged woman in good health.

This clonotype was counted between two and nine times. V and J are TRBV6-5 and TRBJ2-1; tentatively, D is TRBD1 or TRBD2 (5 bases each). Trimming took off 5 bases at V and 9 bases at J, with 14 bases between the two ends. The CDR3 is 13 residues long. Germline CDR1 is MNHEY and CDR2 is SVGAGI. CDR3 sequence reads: CASSPRWDGEQFF. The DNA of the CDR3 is TGTGCCAGCAGTCCCCGATGGGACGGTGAGCAGTTCTTC.

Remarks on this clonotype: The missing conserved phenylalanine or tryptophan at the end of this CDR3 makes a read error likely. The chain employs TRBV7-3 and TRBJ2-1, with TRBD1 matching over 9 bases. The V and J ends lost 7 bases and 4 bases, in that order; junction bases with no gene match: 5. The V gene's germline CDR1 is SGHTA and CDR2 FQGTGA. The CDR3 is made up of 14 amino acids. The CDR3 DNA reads TGTGCCAGCACGACCGGGACAGGGTACAATGAGCAGTTCATC. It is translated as CASTTGTGYNEQFI.

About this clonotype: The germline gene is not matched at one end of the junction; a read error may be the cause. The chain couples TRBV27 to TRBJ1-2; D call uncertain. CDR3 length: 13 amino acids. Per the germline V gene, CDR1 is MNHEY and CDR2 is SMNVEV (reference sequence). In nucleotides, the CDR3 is TGTGCCAACAGTTTATCGGTCAACTATGGCTACACCTTC. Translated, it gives CANSLSVNYGYTF.

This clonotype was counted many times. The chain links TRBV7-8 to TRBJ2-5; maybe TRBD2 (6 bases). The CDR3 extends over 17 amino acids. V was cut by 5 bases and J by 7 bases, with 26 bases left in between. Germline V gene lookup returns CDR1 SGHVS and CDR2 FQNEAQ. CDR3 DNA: TGTGCCAGCAGCGATCGGTACGCGGGGAACGACCGGTCGACCCAGTACTTC. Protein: CASSDRYAGNDRSTQYF.

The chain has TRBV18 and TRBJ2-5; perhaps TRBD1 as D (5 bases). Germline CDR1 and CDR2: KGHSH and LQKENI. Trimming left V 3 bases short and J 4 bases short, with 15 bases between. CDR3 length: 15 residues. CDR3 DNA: TGTGCCAGCTCACCTAAACCGGTCCAGGGAGAGACCCAGTACTTC. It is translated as CASSPKPVQGETQYF. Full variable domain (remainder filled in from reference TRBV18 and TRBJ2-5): NAGVMQNPRHLVRRRGQEARLRCSPMKGHSHVYWYRQLPEEGLKFMVYLQKENIIDESGMPKERFSAEFPKEGPSILRIQQVVRGDSAAYFCASSPKPVQGETQYFGPGTRLLVL.

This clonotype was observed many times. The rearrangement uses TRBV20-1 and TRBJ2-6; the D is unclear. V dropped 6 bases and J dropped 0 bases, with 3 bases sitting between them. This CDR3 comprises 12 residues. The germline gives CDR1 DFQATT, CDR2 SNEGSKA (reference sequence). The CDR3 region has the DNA TGCAGTGCCCACTCTGGGGCCAACGTCCTGACTTTC. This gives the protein CSAHSGANVLTF.

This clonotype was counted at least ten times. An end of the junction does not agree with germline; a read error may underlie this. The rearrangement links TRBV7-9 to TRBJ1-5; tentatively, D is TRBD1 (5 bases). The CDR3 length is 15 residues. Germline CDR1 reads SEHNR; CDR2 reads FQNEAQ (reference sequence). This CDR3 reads CASSLGGGYNQPQHF. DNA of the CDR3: TGCGCCAGCAGCTTGGGGGGAGGGTACAATCAGCCCCAGCATTTT.

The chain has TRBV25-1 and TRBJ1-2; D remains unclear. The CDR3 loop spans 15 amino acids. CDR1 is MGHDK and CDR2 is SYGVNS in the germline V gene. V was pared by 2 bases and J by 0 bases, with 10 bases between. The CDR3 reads CASSEASAANYGYTF. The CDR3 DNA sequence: TGTGCCAGCAGTGAAGCATCGGCCGCTAACTATGGCTACACCTTC.

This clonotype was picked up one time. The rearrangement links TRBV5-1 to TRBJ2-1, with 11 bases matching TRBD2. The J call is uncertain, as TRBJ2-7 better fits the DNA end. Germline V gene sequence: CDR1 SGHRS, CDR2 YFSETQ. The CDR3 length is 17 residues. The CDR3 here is CASSLGLLAGAYNEQYF. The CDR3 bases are TGCGCCAGCAGCTTGGGACTACTAGCGGGAGCCTACAATGAGCAGTACTTC.

The CDR3 nucleotides read TGCAGTGCTATGGGACTAGCGGACACCGGGGAGCTGTTTTTT. Translation: CSAMGLADTGELFF. This chain links TRBV20-1 with TRBJ2-2; 11 bases are shared with TRBD2. This CDR3 region has 14 residues. V shed 4 bases and J 3 bases; nucleotides not matched to a gene: 1. CDR1 is DFQATT, CDR2 SNEGSKA, per germline (reference sequence).

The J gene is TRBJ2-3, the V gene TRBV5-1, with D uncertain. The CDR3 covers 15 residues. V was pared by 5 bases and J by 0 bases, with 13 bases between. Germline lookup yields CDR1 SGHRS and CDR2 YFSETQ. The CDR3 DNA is TGCGCCAGCAGAACAGCGCCCGCTAGCACAGATACGCAGTATTTT. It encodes CASRTAPASTDTQYF.

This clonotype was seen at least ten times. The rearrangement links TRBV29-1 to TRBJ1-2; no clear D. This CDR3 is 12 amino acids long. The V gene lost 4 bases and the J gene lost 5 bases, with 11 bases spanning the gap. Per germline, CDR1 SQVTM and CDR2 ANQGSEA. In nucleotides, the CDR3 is TGCAGCGTTGCCCCTGGCGGGTATGGCTACACCTTC. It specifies CSVAPGGYGYTF.